Following are 2 T cell receptor beta chains from one sample sequenced in a study of blood T cell repertoires in COVID-19. Libraries were prepared by immunoSEQ multiplex PCR; TCRdb keeps only in-frame clonotypes and omits some of them. The sample has some 330,000 clones; 92% are singletons. The material sequenced was PBMCs or T cells enriched from blood (not recorded which). Every receptor here comes from a woman aged 25 to 39 who had recovered from COVID-19.

This chain joins TRBV7-8 and TRBJ1-4, with a possible D match to TRBD1 (5 bases). Germline V CDR1 and CDR2: SGHVS, FQNEAQ. CDR3 length: 13 amino acids. Deletions cut 7 bases from V and 8 bases from J, with 14 bases between. The CDR3 loop is CASTPGAREKLFF. CDR3 coding DNA: TGTGCCAGCACCCCTGGGGCTAGGGAAAAACTGTTTTTT.

The chain joins TRBV5-1 to TRBJ2-3, with TRBD2 matching 7 bases. J gave up 1 base and V 4 bases, and 0 bases lay outside the gene matches. This CDR3 is 13 amino acids long. Germline CDR1 is SGHRS and CDR2 is YFSETQ. The CDR3 DNA follows: TGCGCCAGCAGCGGGAGGGGCACAGATACGCAGTATTTT. Its protein is CASSGRGTDTQYF.